This TCR beta chain originates from a study of regulatory dendritic cells for organ transplantation. From germline, CDR1 is SGHTA and CDR2 FQGNSA. The CDR3 runs to 16 residues. V gave up 5 bases and J gave up 1 base; unmatched junction bases: 7. As to this clone: Its antigen is not identified.

Some clones are missing from TCRdb's copy, which holds only in-frame ones; the method was immunoSEQ multiplex PCR. The sample records 35,000 to 40,000 clones, around 90% being singletons. Findings of the study overall: Memory T cells were less diverse than naive, with memory CD8+ most oligoclonal.

The sequencing sample was made of naive CD8+ T cells from blood. Subset denoted: CD45RA+ naive T cells. The sequence was collected from a human donor in good health. V and J are TRBV7-2 and TRBJ2-7; 11 bases fit TRBD2. The CDR3 sequence: CASSTGLAVLSYEQYF. The CDR3 coding sequence is TGTGCCAGCAGCACGGGACTAGCGGTCCTGTCCTACGAGCAGTACTTC.